This entry concerns a single T cell receptor beta chain. The junction had 13 bases not matched to a gene; V was cut back by 3 bases and J by 6 bases. The CDR3 covers 15 residues. Looked up from germline, CDR1 is GTSNPN and CDR2 is SVGIG (reference sequence). The data are from a study of cytomegalovirus exposure and HLA in healthy donors. PCR amplification relied on 60 Vbeta primers (plus 13 Jbeta primers). Libraries were prepared by immunoSEQ multiplex PCR; TCRdb keeps only in-frame clonotypes and omits some of them. This table has 100,000 or so clones, over 60% appearing once. The genes are TRBV30 and TRBJ1-2; 7 positions agree with TRBD1. Source material: PBMCs. The clonotype was recovered from a man between 35 and 55 years old in good health and CMV-seropositive. Written as DNA, the CDR3 is TGTGCCTGGAGCAAAAGGGGGCGCCGGCTCGATGGCTACACCTTC. Translating it yields CAWSKRGRRLDGYTF.